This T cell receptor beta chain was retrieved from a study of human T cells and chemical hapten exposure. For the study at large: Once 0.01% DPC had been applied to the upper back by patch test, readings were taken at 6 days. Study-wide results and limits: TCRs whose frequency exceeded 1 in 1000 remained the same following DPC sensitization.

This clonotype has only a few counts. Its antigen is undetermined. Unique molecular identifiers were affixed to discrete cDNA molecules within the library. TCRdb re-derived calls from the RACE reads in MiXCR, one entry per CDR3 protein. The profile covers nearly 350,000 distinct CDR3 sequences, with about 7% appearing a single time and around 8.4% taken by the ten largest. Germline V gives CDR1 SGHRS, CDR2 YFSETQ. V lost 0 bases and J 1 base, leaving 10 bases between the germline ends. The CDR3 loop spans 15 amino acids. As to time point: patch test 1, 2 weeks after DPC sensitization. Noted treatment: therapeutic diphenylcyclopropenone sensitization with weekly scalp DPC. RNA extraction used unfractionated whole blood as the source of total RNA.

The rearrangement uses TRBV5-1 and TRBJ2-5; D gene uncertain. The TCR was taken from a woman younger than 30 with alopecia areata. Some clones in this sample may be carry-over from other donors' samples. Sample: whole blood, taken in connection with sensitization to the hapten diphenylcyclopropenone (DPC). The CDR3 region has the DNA TGCGCCAGCAGCTTGGCGAGGAGTAGCCAAGAGACCCAGTACTTC. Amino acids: CASSLARSSQETQYF.